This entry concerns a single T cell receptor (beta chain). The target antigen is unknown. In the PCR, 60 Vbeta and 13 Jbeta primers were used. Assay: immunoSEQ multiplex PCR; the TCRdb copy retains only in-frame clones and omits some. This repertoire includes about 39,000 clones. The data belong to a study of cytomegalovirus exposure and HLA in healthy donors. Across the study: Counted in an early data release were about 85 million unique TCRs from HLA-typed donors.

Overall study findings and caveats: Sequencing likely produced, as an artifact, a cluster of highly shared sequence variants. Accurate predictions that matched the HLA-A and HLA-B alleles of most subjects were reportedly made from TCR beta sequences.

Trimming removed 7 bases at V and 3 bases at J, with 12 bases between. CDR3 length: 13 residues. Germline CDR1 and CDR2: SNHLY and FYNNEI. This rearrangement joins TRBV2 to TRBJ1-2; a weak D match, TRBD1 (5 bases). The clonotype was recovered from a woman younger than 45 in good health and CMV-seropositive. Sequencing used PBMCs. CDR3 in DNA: TGTGCCAGCAATATGGGGCGAGACTATGGCTACACCTTC. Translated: CASNMGRDYGYTF. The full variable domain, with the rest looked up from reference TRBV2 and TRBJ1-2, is EPEVTQTPSHQVTQMGQEVILRCVPISNHLYFYWYRQILGQKVEFLVSFYNNEISEKSEIFDDQFSVERPDGSNFTLKIRSTKLEDSAMYFCASNMGRDYGYTFGSGTRLTVV.